These 23 T cell receptor beta chains came from one sample sequenced in a study of beta chain features in type 1 diabetes. Study outcomes and limitations: All four CD4+ subsets from Type 1 diabetes patients carried moderately but significantly shorter TCRB CDR3s.

Antigen specificity for these receptors is unknown. Sequenced material consisted of expressed TCRB transcripts (all of the isolated RNA was reverse transcribed). Here immunoSEQ multiplex PCR was the method, and the copy in TCRdb shows in-frame clones only, minus some. The sample contains 300,000 to 350,000 clones, approximately 9.7% of which appear only once. What was sequenced was central memory CD4+ T cells from blood. The source of these receptors is a young man with type 1 diabetes.

The chain couples TRBV19 to TRBJ1-1; D might be TRBD1 (6 bases). The CDR3 runs to 17 residues. Per the germline V gene, CDR1 is LNHDA and CDR2 is SQIVND (reference sequence). V was clipped by 7 bases and J by 0 bases, with 21 bases between them. CDR3 sequence (DNA): TGTGCCAGTACCCGCCAGGGACACTTCAGCATGAACACTGAAGCTTTCTTT. Amino acid sequence: CASTRQGHFSMNTEAFF.

This sequence joins TRBV7-9 and TRBJ1-2; 8 nucleotides agree with TRBD1. Germline lookup yields CDR1 SEHNR and CDR2 FQNEAQ (reference sequence). Unmatched junction bases numbered 9, after V lost 5 bases and J lost 7 bases. The CDR3 covers 14 residues. CDR3 in DNA: TGTGCCAGCAGCACACAGGGGGTGTCTGTTGGCTACACCTTC. It encodes CASSTQGVSVGYTF.

The rearrangement joins TRBV7-2 to TRBJ2-1; the match to TRBD1 covers 10 bases. V gave up 5 bases and J gave up 4 bases; unmatched junction bases: 8. Per the germline V gene, CDR1 is SGHTA and CDR2 is FQGNSA. The CDR3 spans 16 residues. The CDR3 spells CASSHPTGGNYNEQFF. Written as DNA, the CDR3 is TGTGCCAGCAGCCACCCGACAGGGGGCAATTACAATGAGCAGTTCTTC.

This clone was seen a handful of times. The V and J genes are TRBV19 and TRBJ1-4, with TRBD1 matching 10 bases. Germline-derived CDR1 and CDR2 are LNHDA and SQIVND (reference sequence). Trimming removed 4 bases from V and 14 bases from J; junction bases left unmatched: 7. The CDR3 consists of 13 residues. The CDR3 spells CASSTAGQGGLFF. The CDR3 DNA reads as TGTGCCAGTAGTACCGCTGGACAGGGGGGCCTGTTTTTT. Looking up the rest from reference TRBV19 and TRBJ1-4 gives the full variable domain: DGGITQSPKYLFRKEGQNVTLSCEQNLNHDAMYWYRQDPGQGLRLIYYSQIVNDFQKGDIAEGYSVSREKKESFPLTVTSAQKNPTAFYLCASSTAGQGGLFFGSGTQLSVL.

The chain uses TRBV5-6 and TRBJ1-2; D call uncertain. This CDR3 has 13 amino acids. The V gene's germline CDR1 is SGHDT and CDR2 YYEEEE. Trimming shortened V by 5 bases and J by 0 bases, and 8 bases separated the two germline ends. CDR3 in amino acids: CASRHPSNYGYTF. Here the CDR3 DNA reads TGTGCCAGCAGACATCCCTCTAACTATGGCTACACCTTC.

The chain couples TRBV5-5 to TRBJ2-5; the D is unclear. Germline V lookup: CDR1 SGHKS, CDR2 YYEKEE (reference sequence). V lost 2 bases and J 2 bases, leaving 7 bases between the germline ends. This CDR3 has 13 residues. CDR3 loop: CASSFDWQETQYF. The DNA of the CDR3 is TGTGCCAGCAGCTTTGACTGGCAAGAGACCCAGTACTTC. Together with reference TRBV5-5 and TRBJ2-5, the CDR3 gives the full variable domain: DAGVTQSPTHLIKTRGQQVTLRCSPISGHKSVSWYQQVLGQGPQFIFQYYEKEERGRGNFPDRFSARQFPNYSSELNVNALLLGDSALYLCASSFDWQETQYFGPGTRLLVL.

This clone occurred a few times. The chain uses TRBV7-2 and TRBJ1-6; TRBD1 aligns across 10 bases. V was pared by 5 bases and J by 6 bases, with 7 bases of the junction left unmatched. Germline V gene sequence: CDR1 SGHTA, CDR2 FQGNSA. CDR3 length: 16 amino acids. This CDR3 reads CASSLGQGVPNSPLHF. Here the CDR3 DNA reads TGTGCCAGCAGCCTCGGACAGGGGGTCCCTAATTCACCCCTCCACTTT.

The V gene is TRBV5-1, the J gene TRBJ2-3; TRBD1 matches at 9 bases. The CDR3 has 16 amino acids. Germline-derived CDR1 and CDR2 are SGHRS and YFSETQ. With V trimmed by 0 bases and J by 3 bases, 5 bases remained unmatched. Written as DNA, the CDR3 is TGCGCCAGCAGCTTGGCACAGGGGGCTGTGACAGATACGCAGTATTTT. It encodes CASSLAQGAVTDTQYF.

In this sample, this clone turned up a few times. V usage is TRBV6-4 and J usage is TRBJ1-1; tentatively, D is TRBD1 (6 bases). The CDR3 covers 13 residues. V lost 6 bases and J lost 1, with 9 bases in between. Germline-derived CDR1 and CDR2 are MRHNA and SNTAGT. The CDR3 DNA reads as TGTGCCAGCAGAGGACAGCAGAACACTGAAGCTTTCTTT. Encoded protein: CASRGQQNTEAFF.

This clone was seen repeatedly, ten times or more. This chain links TRBV5-4 with TRBJ1-2; D is undetermined. The V gene lost 0 bases and the J gene lost 2 bases, with 8 bases spanning the gap. The CDR3 has 14 amino acids. Germline V gene sequence: CDR1 SGHNT, CDR2 YYREEE (reference sequence). CDR3 bases: TGTGCCAGCAGCTTGGAACAGATAAACTATGGCTACACCTTC. Its protein is CASSLEQINYGYTF.

V and J are TRBV11-2 and TRBJ1-2; 8 bases are shared with TRBD1. Germline loops: CDR1 SGHAT, CDR2 FQNNGV. Trimming took 1 base from V and 3 from J; bases not matched to a gene: 1. This CDR3 has 14 residues. The CDR3: CASSLVQGDYGYTF. The CDR3 DNA follows: TGTGCCAGCAGCTTAGTACAGGGGGACTATGGCTACACCTTC.

This sequence joins TRBV7-9 and TRBJ1-2; D is uncertain. The germline gives CDR1 SEHNR, CDR2 FQNEAQ (reference sequence). This CDR3 has 12 residues. V dropped 5 bases and J dropped 2 bases, with 6 bases sitting between them. CDR3 nucleotides: TGTGCCAGCAGCCACGGGAACTATGGCTACACCTTC. Its translation: CASSHGNYGYTF.

This clone was observed a handful of times. The rearrangement links TRBV19 to TRBJ1-1; weak D call: TRBD1 (6 bases). The length of the CDR3 is 13 residues. Trimming stripped 6 bases from V and 0 bases from J, with 8 bases between. Germline V gene sequence: CDR1 LNHDA, CDR2 SQIVND (reference sequence). The CDR3 bases are TGTGCCAGTAGGGGACAACTGAACACTGAAGCTTTCTTT. Amino acids: CASRGQLNTEAFF.

The CDR3 coding sequence is TGTGCCAGCAGCTTAGACGCTAGCGGGGGGGCCGAGATTGAGACCCAGTACTTC. Its protein is CASSLDASGGAEIETQYF. The chain carries TRBV11-2 and TRBJ2-5; 12 bases map to TRBD2. In germline, CDR1 is SGHAT, CDR2 FQNNGV. This CDR3 contains 18 residues. The ends lost 0 bases at V and 5 bases at J; junction bases unmatched: 10.

This clone was observed a few times. The chain is built from TRBV12-5 and TRBJ2-3; the D gene is possibly TRBD1 (6 bases). Germline CDR1 and CDR2: LGHNT and FRNRAP. Trimming removed 1 base from V and 5 bases from J, with 13 bases in between. The CDR3 length is 15 residues. The CDR3, as DNA: TGTGCTAGTGGTTTGGGGACAGCCGATCGAGATACGCAGTATTTT. It is translated as CASGLGTADRDTQYF.

The genes are TRBV7-2 and TRBJ2-2; possible D gene TRBD1, 7 bases. The germline V and J ends were trimmed by 1 base and 7 bases, with 10 bases remaining between them. Germline V gene lookup returns CDR1 SGHTA and CDR2 FQGNSA. The CDR3 is 14 amino acids. CDR3 sequence: CASSLGRGDGELFF. The CDR3, as DNA: TGTGCCAGCAGCTTAGGCAGGGGGGACGGGGAGCTGTTTTTT.

This clone appeared many times. The rearrangement joins TRBV10-2 to TRBJ2-6, with D maybe TRBD1 (6 bases). The length of the CDR3 is 16 residues. Per the germline V gene, CDR1 is WSHSY and CDR2 is SAAADI. V lost 8 bases, J lost 3 bases, and 17 bases lay in between. DNA for the CDR3: TGCGCCAGCGGACCCCCAGGGGCGGTTGGGGCCAACGTCCTGACTTTC. Protein sequence: CASGPPGAVGANVLTF.

The chain recombines TRBV19 with TRBJ2-5; 14 bases map to TRBD2. This CDR3 has 15 residues. The junction had 8 bases not matched to a gene; V was cut back by 10 bases and J by 4 bases. Germline CDR1 and CDR2: LNHDA and SQIVND (reference sequence). CDR3 DNA: TGTGCCACCGGACTAGCGGGGGGAAGGAGAGAGACCCAGTACTTC. Translating it yields CATGLAGGRRETQYF.

This clone was detected a few times. The chain is built from TRBV9 and TRBJ1-3, with D perhaps TRBD1 (5 bases). The length of the CDR3 is 17 residues. In germline, CDR1 is SGDLS, CDR2 YYNGEE. The ends were cut back, 4 bases at V and 0 bases at J, with 17 bases in the middle. The CDR3 sequence: CASSPQVGDSSGNTIYF. CDR3 DNA: TGTGCCAGCAGCCCACAAGTAGGGGATAGCTCTGGAAACACCATATATTTT.

The chain combines TRBV27 with TRBJ1-2; 7 nucleotides match TRBD1. Germline V lookup: CDR1 MNHEY, CDR2 SMNVEV (reference sequence). V gave up 6 bases and J gave up 3 bases; unmatched junction bases: 7. The CDR3 totals 14 residues. The CDR3 nucleotides read TGTGCCAGCAGCCCAGGACAGGCCCACTATGGCTACACCTTC. Protein: CASSPGQAHYGYTF.

This clone showed up many times. The chain links TRBV4-1 to TRBJ2-1; D is unresolved. Germline CDR1 and CDR2: MGHRA and YSYEKL. The CDR3 totals 15 residues. The V gene lost 2 bases and the J gene lost 5 bases, with 13 bases spanning the gap. In nucleotides, the CDR3 is TGCGCCAGCAGCCAATTGGGCCTCGGAAACAATGAGCAGTTCTTC. It is translated as CASSQLGLGNNEQFF.

This chain connects TRBV7-2 to TRBJ2-7; D uncertain. V lost 5 bases and J 5 bases, leaving 16 bases between the germline ends. The length of the CDR3 is 14 residues. The V gene's germline CDR1 is SGHTA and CDR2 FQGNSA. CDR3 nucleotides: TGTGCCAGCAGCCCCGCCTGGTCTATGGACGAGCAGTACTTC. This sequence encodes CASSPAWSMDEQYF.

The chain recombines TRBV14 with TRBJ2-1, with TRBD2 matching over 11 bases. The CDR3 loop spans 16 amino acids. CDR1 is SGHDN, CDR2 FVKESK, per germline. J gave up 3 bases and V 4 bases, and 5 bases lay outside the gene matches. CDR3 in DNA: TGTGCCAGCAGCCGTACTAGCGGGGGAGTCTACAATGAGCAGTTCTTC. Residues: CASSRTSGGVYNEQFF.